Below are 5 T cell receptor beta chains sequenced from a single sample in a study of human T cells and chemical hapten exposure. TCRdb ran MiXCR on the 5' RACE reads and lists one entry per CDR3 protein. The sample includes 110,000 or so distinct CDR3 sequences, roughly 18% of them seen just once. Unfractionated whole blood was the source from which total RNA was extracted. All receptors come from a human donor in good health.

The chain employs TRBV27 and TRBJ2-7; 7 bases align to TRBD2. The CDR3 loop spans 13 amino acids. The germline V gene has CDR1 MNHEY and CDR2 SMNVEV (reference sequence). The V segment lost 8 bases and the J segment 3 bases; nucleotides outside the gene matches: 7. The CDR3 DNA sequence: TGTGCCAGCGGGGGGGGGGTACACTACGAGCAGTACTTC. Its protein is CASGGGVHYEQYF.

This clonotype was found many times. V and J are TRBV29-1 and TRBJ1-6, with 7 bases lining up with TRBD1. The trim removed 3 bases at V and 5 bases at J, leaving 1 base unmatched. The germline CDR1 and CDR2 sequences are SQVTM and ANQGSEA. This CDR3 is 13 amino acids long. CDR3 nucleotides: TGCAGCGTTGACACAGGGGATAATTCACCCCTCCACTTT. Its protein product is CSVDTGDNSPLHF.

This clonotype was observed a few times. The J gene is TRBJ1-1, the V gene TRBV30; possible D gene TRBD1, 5 bases. There are 11 residues in the CDR3. V was trimmed by 5 bases and J by 10 bases, leaving 14 bases between them. The germline V gene encodes CDR1 GTSNPN and CDR2 SVGIG (reference sequence). The CDR3 protein is CAWYRTRRAFF. The CDR3 DNA reads TGTGCCTGGTACAGGACTCGGAGAGCTTTCTTT.

This clonotype was detected a few times. The gene calls are TRBV19 and TRBJ2-2, with unresolved D. Germline CDR1 and CDR2: LNHDA and SQIVND (reference sequence). Trimming pared 7 bases from V and 4 bases from J, leaving 16 bases between. The CDR3 is 15 residues long. CDR3 loop: CASTILAKVTGELFF. For the CDR3, the DNA is TGTGCCAGTACCATCCTGGCGAAAGTCACCGGGGAGCTGTTTTTT.

This chain uses TRBV9 with TRBJ2-1; the D gene is possibly TRBD1 (6 bases). CDR1 and CDR2 from the germline V gene are SGDLS and YYNGEE. Trimming took off 0 bases at V and 11 bases at J, with 24 bases between the two ends. CDR3 length: 17 residues. The CDR3 sequence: CASSVAPTDRHGGQQFF. As DNA, the CDR3 is TGTGCCAGCAGCGTAGCCCCAACCGACAGGCATGGGGGCCAGCAGTTCTTC. Drawing the rest from reference TRBV9 and TRBJ2-1, the complete variable domain is DSGVTQTPKHLITATGQRVTLRCSPRSGDLSVYWYQQSLDQGLQFLIQYYNGEERAKGNILERFSAQQFPDLHSELNLSSLELGDSALYFCASSVAPTDRHGGQQFFGPGTRLTVL.